The T cell receptor (beta chain) described here comes from a study of T-cell reconstitution after alpha-beta-depleted transplantation in children. This CDR3 is built from 16 residues. Germline V gene lookup returns CDR1 LGHNA and CDR2 YSLEER. V was clipped by 4 bases and J by 3 bases; unmatched bases: 7. Unique molecular identifiers featured in how the TCRbeta library was prepared. TCRdb re-called the PCR reads with MiXCR, one entry per CDR3 protein. This table has 300,000 to 400,000 distinct CDR3 sequences, about an eighth appearing once. The sequence was collected from a human donor who donated a stem cell graft to a child with Fanconi anemia. Source: PBMCs, taken from the stem cell graft. The J gene is TRBJ2-2, the V gene TRBV4-3; 8 bases match TRBD1. The CDR3 region has the DNA TGCGCCAGCAGCCGACACCTGACAGGGGACACCGGGGAGCTGTTTTTT. Protein: CASSRHLTGDTGELFF.